This T cell receptor beta chain was recovered during a study of beta chain features in type 1 diabetes. This clone appeared a few times. The antigen is unknown. Study results and caveats: Shorter templates may be favored by PCR, equally so in patients and controls. Among all four CD4+ subsets, Type 1 diabetes patients had TCRB CDR3s that were moderately but significantly shorter.

Germline CDR1 SGHTA, CDR2 FQGNSA. The V and J ends lost 2 bases and 0 bases respectively, with 13 bases between them. This CDR3 comprises 17 residues. The entirety of the isolated RNA underwent reverse transcription, so expressed TCRB transcripts were sequenced. Clones were sequenced by immunoSEQ multiplex PCR, and TCRdb holds only the in-frame ones, with some missing. Here the sample spans roughly 700,000 clones, around 15% being singletons. The sequence derives from a man younger than 30 with type 1 diabetes. Specimen: naive CD4+ T cells from blood. The chain has TRBV7-2 and TRBJ1-4, with D perhaps TRBD1 (5 bases). CDR3 sequence reads: CASSLTPRGATNEKLFF. The CDR3 DNA reads as TGTGCCAGCAGCTTAACTCCTCGGGGCGCAACTAATGAAAAACTGTTTTTT.